This T cell receptor (beta chain) was observed in a study of a mutant IDH1 vaccine in newly diagnosed glioma. Study-wide background: Sex among treated patients split about 60% male, roughly 38% female; mean age was roughly 42 years. Patients arrived already treated with radiotherapy, temozolomide, or both, most having had both.

Note on this clone: The antigen remains unidentified.

Profiling relied on immunoSEQ multiplex PCR, and the TCRdb table lists in-frame clones only, not all of them. Seen here are tens of thousands of clones, around 86% observed once, and the top ten hold roughly 2.8%. Stated time point: baseline, week 1 (first vaccination visit). Documented treatment: pre-vaccination baseline after standard-of-care therapy. Study-wide results and caveats: Pseudoprogression apparently tracked independently of changes in top peripheral T cell clonotypes. Immune responses arising from the vaccine appeared in approximately 92% of patients.

The material sequenced was PBMCs, taken from a glioma patient treated with radiotherapy, temozolomide or both. This sequence originates from a man aged 30-40 years with glioma.

This CDR3 is CAISETGATGGSYNEQFF. Here the CDR3 DNA reads TGTGCCATCAGTGAGACAGGGGCAACAGGGGGCTCCTACAATGAGCAGTTCTTC. The chain couples TRBV10-3 to TRBJ2-1, with 8 bases that match TRBD1. Germline V CDR1 and CDR2: ENHRY, SYGVKD. This CDR3 region has 18 residues. V lost 2 bases, J lost 0 bases, and 9 bases stayed unmatched.